The clone carrying this T cell receptor beta chain was seen a handful of times. What it binds is not known. In patients aged 18 to 65, hyperthyroidism was newly diagnosed, with duration under 2 months. Thyroid ultrasound, orbital computed tomography, clinical symptoms, and serum thyroxine and TRAb underpinned diagnoses. Template material for amplifying TCR beta CDR3 regions consisted of RNA transcripts. The primer set for the first-round RT-PCR of the TCR CDR3 was HTBI. Each CDR3 protein gets one entry after TCRdb re-called the multiplex PCR reads with MiXCR. The sample has nearly 600,000 distinct CDR3 sequences; over 11% are singletons. This sample is drawn from a study of T cells in Graves' hyperthyroidism and ophthalmopathy. General study results and limits: Most thyroid-expanded clonotypes above 0.001 were also found in blood. From stable hyperthyroidism, ophthalmopathy was separated by a 13 V-J model.

This receptor was obtained from a woman aged 25 to 39 with Graves' hyperthyroidism that later progressed to Graves' ophthalmopathy. Sequenced input: blood.

In DNA, the CDR3 is TGCAGCGTTGACCGGGGGCCCCCCTATGGCTACACCTTC. Translated, it gives CSVDRGPPYGYTF. V gene TRBV29-1 combines with J gene TRBJ1-2, with a weak D call TRBD1 (6 bases). This CDR3 spans 13 amino acids. V lost 3 bases to trimming and J lost 4 bases, with 12 bases between them. CDR1 is SQVTM and CDR2 is ANQGSEA in the germline V gene.